The entry below gives a single T cell receptor (beta chain) sequence along with its context. It has no known antigen specificity. Per-base qualities were not stored, and no clone one base away is much larger. This entry belongs to a study of technical replicates of blood from several donors (dated by TCRdb to 2017 to 2019). Library preparation used the immunoSEQ multiplex PCR assay. This immuneACCESS table, as held by TCRdb, lists in-frame sequences with V and J called but not all clones. Of the missing ones, under half trace to an unresolved V gene in checked studies; the others have no known cause. This sample holds about 82,000 clones; roughly 93% were observed only once. The ten largest make up about 0.39% of the sample. This TCR derives from a human donor in good health. The sequencing sample was made of T cells isolated from PBMCs.

The DNA is as follows: TGTGCCAGCAGCTTGAACAGCTACGAGCAGTACTTC. The translation is CASSLNSYEQYF. The sequence joins TRBV7-8 to TRBJ2-7; the D gene is unclear. The CDR3 measures 12 amino acids from cysteine to phenylalanine. Just CDR3 DNA is preserved here, 36 bases in frame from base 1. At the junction V is shortened by 3 bases and J by 3 bases, with 6 bases in between. Based on the germline V gene, the CDR1 and CDR2 sequences are SGHVS and FQNEAQ. Joined to the reference TRBV7-8 and TRBJ2-7 proteins, this CDR3 gives the full variable domain: GAGVSQSPRYKVAKRGQDVALRCDPISGHVSLFWYQQALGQGPEFLTYFQNEAQLDKSGLPSDRFFAERPEGSVSTLKIQRTQQEDSAVYLCASSLNSYEQYFGPGTRLTVT.